This T cell receptor beta chain was recorded in a study of OX40 agonist ivuxolimab in advanced cancers. The method was immunoSEQ multiplex PCR; TCRdb's version includes in-frame clones alone and lacks a portion of them. Of 65,000 to 75,000 clones listed, approximately 90% are singletons. The CDR3 is 15 residues long. CDR1 MNHEY and CDR2 SVGAGI come from the germline V gene. With 0 bases removed from V and 2 bases from J, the gap between germline ends came to 9 bases. Notes on the study in general: CD8+ T cells averaged more expanded clones than CD4+.

To note about this clone: The antigen remains undetermined.

The chain joins TRBV6-5 to TRBJ2-3; D is undetermined. The specimen was CD4+ or CD8+ T cells sorted from blood, collected in a trial of the OX40 agonist ivuxolimab. The receptor was derived from an adult with an advanced solid tumor such as melanoma, head and neck, liver or kidney cancer. CDR3 sequence (DNA): TGTGCCAGCAGTTACTCGGTGGGTCCCACAGATACGCAGTATTTT. This codes for CASSYSVGPTDTQYF.